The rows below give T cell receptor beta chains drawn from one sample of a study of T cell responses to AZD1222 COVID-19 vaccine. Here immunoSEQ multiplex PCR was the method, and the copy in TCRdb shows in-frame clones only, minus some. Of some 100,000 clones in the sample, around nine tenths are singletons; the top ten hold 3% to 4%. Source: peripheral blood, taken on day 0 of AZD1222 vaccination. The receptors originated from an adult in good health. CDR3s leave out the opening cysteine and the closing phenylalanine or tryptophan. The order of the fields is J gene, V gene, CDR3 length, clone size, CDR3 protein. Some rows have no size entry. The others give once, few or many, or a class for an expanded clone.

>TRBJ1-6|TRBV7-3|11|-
ASRSDPNSPLH
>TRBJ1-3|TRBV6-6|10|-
ASSRTRNTIY
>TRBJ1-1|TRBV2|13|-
ASGEWGQGLTEAF
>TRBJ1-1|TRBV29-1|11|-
STALRGGTEAF
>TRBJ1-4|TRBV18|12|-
ASSPRGTNEKLF
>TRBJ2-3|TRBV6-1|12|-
ASSEVIGEDTQY
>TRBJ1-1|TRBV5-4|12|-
ASSLGGGVTEAF
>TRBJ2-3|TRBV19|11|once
ASSIGLRDTQY
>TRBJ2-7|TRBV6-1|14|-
ASSEYPSGGGNEQY
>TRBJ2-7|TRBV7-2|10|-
ASSLEYYEQY
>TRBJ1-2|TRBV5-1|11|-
ASSPGTNYGYT
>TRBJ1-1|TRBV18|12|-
ASSPSTGNTEAF
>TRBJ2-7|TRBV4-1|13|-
ASSHLAGGEYEQY
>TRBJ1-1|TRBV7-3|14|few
ASSPGQGLVNTEAF
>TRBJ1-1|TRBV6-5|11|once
ASSLSPGQWAF
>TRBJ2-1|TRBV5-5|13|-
ASSLAGEVVGEQF
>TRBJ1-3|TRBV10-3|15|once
AISASISVGTGNTIY
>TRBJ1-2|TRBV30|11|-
AWYYPPNYGYT
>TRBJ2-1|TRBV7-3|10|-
ASSLGLQEQF
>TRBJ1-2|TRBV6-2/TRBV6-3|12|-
ASSYEGFGYGYT
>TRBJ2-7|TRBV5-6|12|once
ASSFDSYSYEQY
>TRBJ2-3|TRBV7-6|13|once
ASSSGLAATDTQY
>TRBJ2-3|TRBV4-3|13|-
ASSQAGGAIDTQY
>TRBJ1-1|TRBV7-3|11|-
ASSRDRLGEAF
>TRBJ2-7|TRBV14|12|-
ASSQYYKSYEQY
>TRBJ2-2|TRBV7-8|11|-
ASSQSFYGELF
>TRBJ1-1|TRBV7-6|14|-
ASSLDAGVMNTEAF
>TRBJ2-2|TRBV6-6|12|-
ASSYWGNTGELF
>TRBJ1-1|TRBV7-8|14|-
ASSLELRVRNTEAF
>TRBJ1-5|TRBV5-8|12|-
ASSLGRDRQPQH
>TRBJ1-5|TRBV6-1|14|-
ASSDRTGTGNQPQH
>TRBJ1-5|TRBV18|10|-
ASSDRGQPQH
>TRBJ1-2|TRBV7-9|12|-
ASTKDDRIYGYT
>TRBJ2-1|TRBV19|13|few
ASNSGQGGPVLQF
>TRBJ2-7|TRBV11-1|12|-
ASSRAQGWVEQY
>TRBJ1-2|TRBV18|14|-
ASSPGQNPKYFGYT
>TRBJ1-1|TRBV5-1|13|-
ASSPGLWGDTEAF
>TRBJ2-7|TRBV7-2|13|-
ASSLGGGASYEQY
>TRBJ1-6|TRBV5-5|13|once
ASSSLGQGVSPLH
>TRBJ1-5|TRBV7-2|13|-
ASSLGTGGNQPQH